This T cell receptor beta chain was observed in a study of T cell changes during pregnancy in multiple sclerosis. The CDR3 is made up of 16 amino acids. V lost 1 base and J lost 4, with 17 bases in between. The germline CDR1 and CDR2 sequences are SGHNT and YYREEE (reference sequence). Profiling relied on immunoSEQ multiplex PCR, and the TCRdb table lists in-frame clones only, not all of them. The sample has 35,000 to 50,000 clones; 89% are singletons. The genes are TRBV5-4 and TRBJ2-5; D may be TRBD2 (5 bases). The input for sequencing was CD4+ T cells from peripheral blood mononuclear cells, taken after pregnancy. This receptor was identified in a female donor with multiple sclerosis, enrolled in a pregnancy study. DNA for the CDR3: TGTGCCAGCAGCTTGTTTGAGGCCGGGGTTGTAGAGACCCAGTACTTC. It specifies CASSLFEAGVVETQYF. Supplemented by reference TRBV5-4 and TRBJ2-5, the full variable domain reads ETGVTQSPTHLIKTRGQQVTLRCSSQSGHNTVSWYQQALGQGPQFIFQYYREEENGRGNFPPRFSGLQFPNYSSELNVNALELDDSALYLCASSLFEAGVVETQYFGPGTRLLVL.